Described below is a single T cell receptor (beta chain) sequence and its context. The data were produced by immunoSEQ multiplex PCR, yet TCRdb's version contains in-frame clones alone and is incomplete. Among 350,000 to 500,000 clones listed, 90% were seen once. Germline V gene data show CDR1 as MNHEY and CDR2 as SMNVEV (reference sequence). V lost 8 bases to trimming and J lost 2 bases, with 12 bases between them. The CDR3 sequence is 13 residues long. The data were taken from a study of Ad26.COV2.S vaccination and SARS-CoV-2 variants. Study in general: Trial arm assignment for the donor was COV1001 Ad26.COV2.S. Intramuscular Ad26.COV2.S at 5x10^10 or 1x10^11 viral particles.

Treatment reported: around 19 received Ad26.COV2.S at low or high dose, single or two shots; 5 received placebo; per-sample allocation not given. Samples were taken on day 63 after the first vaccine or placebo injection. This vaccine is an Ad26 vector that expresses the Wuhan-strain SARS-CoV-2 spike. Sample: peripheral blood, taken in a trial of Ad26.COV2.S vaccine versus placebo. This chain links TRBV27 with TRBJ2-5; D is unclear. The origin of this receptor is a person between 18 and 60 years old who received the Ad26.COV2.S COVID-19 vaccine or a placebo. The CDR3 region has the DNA TGTGCCAGCTCGAAACCTTATCAAGAGACCCAGTACTTC. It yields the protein CASSKPYQETQYF.